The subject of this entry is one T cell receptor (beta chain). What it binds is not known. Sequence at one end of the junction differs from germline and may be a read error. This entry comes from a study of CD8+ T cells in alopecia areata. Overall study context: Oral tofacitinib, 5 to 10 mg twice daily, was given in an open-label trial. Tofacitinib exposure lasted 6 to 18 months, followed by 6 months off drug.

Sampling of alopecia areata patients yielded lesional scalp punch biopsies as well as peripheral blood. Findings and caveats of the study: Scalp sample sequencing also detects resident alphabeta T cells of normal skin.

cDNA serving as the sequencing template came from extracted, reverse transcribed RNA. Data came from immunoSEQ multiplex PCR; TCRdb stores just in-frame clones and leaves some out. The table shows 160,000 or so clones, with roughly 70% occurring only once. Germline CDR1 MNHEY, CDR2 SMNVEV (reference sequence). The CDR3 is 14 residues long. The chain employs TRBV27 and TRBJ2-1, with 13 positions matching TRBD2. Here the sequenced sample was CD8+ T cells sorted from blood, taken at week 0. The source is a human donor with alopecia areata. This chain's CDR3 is CASSLGLAGAPLVF. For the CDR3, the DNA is TGTGCCAGCAGTCTAGGACTAGCGGGGGCTCCGCTAGTCTTC.